A selection of T cell receptor beta chains follows, all from one sample in a study of cytotoxic CD8 clonotypes in ibrutinib-treated CLL. Repertoires were generated with immunoSEQ multiplex PCR, while TCRdb's copy carries only in-frame clones and drops some. The sample lists around 200,000 clones; just under 80% were seen once. The source material was PBMCs, sampled after 12 months of ibrutinib treatment. Receptor source: a human donor with chronic lymphocytic leukemia. Each CDR3 is given with its conserved first and last residue. D genes are given only for firm matches. For some rows the clone size is stated as once, few or many, or as a class when expanded; others skip it.

clone_size | j_call | v_call | d_call | cdr3_aa | cdr3_nt
once | TRBJ1-5 | TRBV6-1 | . | CASSQDQPQHF | TGTGCCAGCAGCCAAGATCAGCCCCAGCATTTT
medium-sized | TRBJ2-2 | TRBV6-4 | . | CASSARSTGELFF | TGTGCCAGCAGTGCTAGGAGCACCGGGGAGCTGTTTTTT
. | TRBJ2-7 | TRBV5-8 | . | CASSLATGYSYEQYF | TGTGCCAGCAGCTTGGCGACAGGATACTCCTACGAGCAGTACTTC
once | TRBJ2-3 | TRBV27 | TRBD2 | CASSLTGDGGGAVDTQYF | TGTGCCAGCAGTTTAACGGGCGACGGCGGGGGGGCCGTAGATACGCAGTATTTT
. | TRBJ2-3 | TRBV15 | . | CATSRDGRLSSTDTQYF | TGTGCCACCAGCAGAGATGGGCGACTTTCTAGCACAGATACGCAGTATTTT
. | TRBJ1-1 | TRBV10-3 | . | CAISEGFEGRTEAFF | TGTGCCATCAGTGAGGGGTTTGAGGGGAGGACTGAAGCTTTCTTT
. | TRBJ2-1 | TRBV21-1 | . | CASSKGRTGGDEQFF | TGTGCCAGCAGCAAAGGGCGGACAGGCGGGGATGAGCAGTTCTTC
. | TRBJ2-7 | TRBV4-1 | TRBD1 | CASSPRDRPYEQYF | TGCGCCAGCAGCCCCCGGGACAGACCTTACGAGCAGTACTTC
. | TRBJ1-4 | TRBV25-1 | . | CASSELGPTNEKLFF | TGTGCCAGCAGTGAGCTTGGCCCAACTAATGAAAAACTGTTTTTT
. | TRBJ1-1 | TRBV5-1 | . | CASSSGVRGENTEAFF | TGCGCCAGCAGCTCAGGGGTTAGAGGGGAGAACACTGAAGCTTTCTTT
. | TRBJ1-6 | TRBV6-5 | . | CASSWGPREALHF | TGTGCCAGCAGTTGGGGACCGAGAGAGGCCCTCCACTTT
many | TRBJ1-3 | TRBV18 | . | CASSPDGQNTIYF | TGTGCCAGCTCACCGGACGGTCAAAACACCATATATTTT
. | TRBJ1-5 | TRBV5-1 | TRBD1 | CASSPDRVSNQPQHF | TGCGCCAGCAGCCCGGACAGGGTTAGCAATCAGCCCCAGCATTTT
. | TRBJ2-7 | TRBV28 | . | CASSFRGPSSYEQYF | TGTGCCAGCAGTTTTCGGGGGCCGAGCTCCTACGAGCAGTACTTC
. | TRBJ2-6 | TRBV9 | . | CASSVQDSGANVLTF | TGTGCCAGCAGCGTACAGGACTCTGGGGCCAACGTCCTGACTTTC
. | TRBJ2-6 | TRBV30 | . | CAWNRDRNSGANVLTF | TGTGCCTGGAATCGTGACCGAAACTCTGGGGCCAACGTCCTGACTTTC
. | TRBJ2-7 | TRBV10-3 | . | CAIKKGPDPYEQYF | TGTGCCATCAAGAAGGGCCCCGACCCCTACGAGCAGTACTTC
. | TRBJ2-2 | TRBV6-6 | . | CASSRRQAQGELFF | TGTGCCAGCAGCCGCAGACAGGCCCAAGGGGAGCTGTTTTTT
. | TRBJ2-7 | TRBV13 | TRBD2 | CASSLLSRLAGGSYEQYF | TGTGCCAGCAGCTTATTGTCGAGACTAGCGGGAGGCTCCTACGAGCAGTACTTC
. | TRBJ2-2 | TRBV27 | . | CASTQANTGELFF | TGTGCCAGCACACAGGCGAACACCGGGGAGCTGTTTTTT
. | TRBJ2-2 | TRBV2 | TRBD1 | CASFERTGPTGELFF | TGTGCCAGCTTCGAGCGGACAGGGCCCACCGGGGAGCTGTTTTTT
once | TRBJ2-5 | TRBV11-3 | . | CASSLGKGGTYETQYF | TGTGCCAGCAGCTTAGGCAAAGGGGGGACGTATGAGACCCAGTACTTC
. | TRBJ2-7 | TRBV6-5 | . | CASSESGTGKQYF | TGTGCCAGCAGTGAAAGCGGGACAGGAAAGCAGTACTTC
once | TRBJ2-2 | TRBV5-4 | TRBD1 | CASSLDLKKGARGGELFF | TGTGCCAGCAGCTTGGATTTAAAAAAGGGGGCGCGAGGCGGGGAGCTGTTTTTT
. | TRBJ2-7 | TRBV2 | . | CASNTRGGSEQYF | TGTGCCAGCAACACCAGGGGGGGGAGCGAGCAGTACTTC
. | TRBJ2-5 | TRBV9 | . | CASSVVGRWQETQYF | TGTGCCAGCAGCGTAGTGGGGAGATGGCAAGAGACCCAGTACTTC
few | TRBJ2-3 | TRBV28 | TRBD1 | CASTEVGQGRGDTQYF | TGTGCCAGCACCGAGGTAGGACAGGGGAGGGGAGATACGCAGTATTTT
few | TRBJ1-1 | TRBV7-7 | TRBD1 | CASSLGTGTEAFF | TGTGCTAGCAGCCTCGGGACAGGCACTGAAGCTTTCTTT
once | TRBJ1-1 | TRBV6-5 | . | CASSSIPGREAFF | TGTGCCAGCAGTTCAATTCCGGGACGCGAAGCTTTCTTT